This TCR beta chain appears in the sequencing data of a study of shared clonotypes between healthy human individuals. This CDR3 spans 12 amino acids. CDR1 is SGHTA and CDR2 is FQGNSA in the germline V gene. Trimming took 3 bases from V and 7 from J, leaving 10 bases between them. Genomic DNA belonging to each subset was distributed in equal measure over several immunoSEQ plates. Some clones are missing from TCRdb's copy, which holds only in-frame ones; the method was immunoSEQ multiplex PCR. Altogether roughly 2 million clones are present, about 95% being singletons, with the ten largest covering 0.85% to 1.2%. Details on this clone: Its antigen remains unknown.

CD8 cells classed as naive were CD45RO-negative and positively selected for CCR7, excluding terminally differentiated effector memory CD45RA+ cells. Overall study results and limits: Clonotypes that were shared across several donors made up around 5% of naive CD4 clonotypes. Genetic and exposure-history diversity was limited by the small donor number. Larger estimated richness was generally seen in naive subsets than in memory subsets.

Input material: naive CD8+ T cells sorted from blood. This receptor was taken from a man younger than 35 in good health. This chain connects TRBV7-2 to TRBJ2-7; tentative D call: TRBD2 (6 bases). The CDR3 here is CASSFMGGEQYF. Written as DNA, the CDR3 is TGTGCCAGCAGCTTTATGGGGGGAGAGCAGTACTTC. Full variable domain (missing parts from reference TRBV7-2 and TRBJ2-7): GAGVSQSPSNKVTEKGKDVELRCDPISGHTALYWYRQSLGQGLEFLIYFQGNSAPDKSGLPSDRFSAERTGGSVSTLTIQRTQQEDSAVYLCASSFMGGEQYFGPGTRLTVT.